Here is one T cell receptor (beta chain) with its context. What it recognizes is unknown. V lost 5 bases and J 3 bases, leaving 10 bases between the germline ends. CDR3 length: 13 residues. Germline CDR1 reads LGHNT; CDR2 reads FRNRAP. The entry originates in a study of T cell responses to AZD1222 COVID-19 vaccine. Overall study findings and caveats: Scientists sampled the repertoires only once the peak T cell response had passed.

TCRdb keeps only in-frame clones here, not all; method: immunoSEQ multiplex PCR. The sample lists 100,000 or so clones, roughly nine tenths occurring once. The chain has TRBV12-5 and TRBJ1-1, with D perhaps matching TRBD1 (6 bases). Specimen: peripheral blood, collected on day 0 of AZD1222 vaccination. This receptor was identified in an adult in good health. This CDR3 is CASGSNRDTEAFF. In DNA, the CDR3 is TGTGCTAGTGGTAGTAACAGGGACACTGAAGCTTTCTTT.